The 20 T cell receptor beta chains below come from one sample, sequenced in a study of human CD8 memory T cell subsets. Construction of TCR beta libraries was accomplished by means of UMI-labeled 5' RACE. After re-calling the 5' RACE reads, TCRdb lists one entry per CDR3 protein, DNA absent. This listing includes more than 9,000 distinct CDR3 sequences. The sequenced sample consisted of CD8+ stem-like memory T cells (TSCM and TCM) sorted from PBMCs. Noted subset: stem-like memory CD8 T cells (TSTEM), CCR7+ PD-1- TIGIT-. These receptors all stem from a human donor in good health.

Frequency places this clonotype as medium-sized. The chain carries TRBV5-1 and TRBJ2-1; TCRdb's assignment of TRBD2 cannot be checked, as there is no DNA. From germline, CDR1 is SGHRS and CDR2 YFSETQ. The length of the CDR3 is 14 residues. CDR3 amino acids: CASSSLDLSDEQFF.

The rearrangement joins TRBV20-1 to TRBJ1-1; TCRdb designates TRBD1, a call that cannot be tested without DNA. This CDR3 comprises 13 residues. Germline V gene sequence: CDR1 DFQATT, CDR2 SNEGSKA (reference sequence). The CDR3 reads CSARPRGNTEAFF.

This chain joins TRBV29-1 and TRBJ2-5; lacking DNA, the TRBD2 call made by TCRdb goes unchecked. Germline CDR1 SQVTM, CDR2 ANQGSEA. There are 15 residues in the CDR3. The CDR3: CSVELLLAGIETQYF.

The gene calls are TRBV6-2 or TRBV6-3 and TRBJ2-2. The CDR3 is made up of 11 amino acids. The germline V gene has CDR1 MNHEY and CDR2 SVGEGT. The CDR3 protein is CASGFTGELFF.

This chain uses TRBV4-3 with TRBJ2-1. Per germline, CDR1 LGHNA and CDR2 YSLEER. The CDR3 has 15 amino acids. The CDR3: CASSLDRSSYNEQFF.

The V and J genes are TRBV21-1 and TRBJ1-4. TRBV21-1 represents a pseudogene. The length of the CDR3 is 17 residues. The CDR3 region is CASSKDHSPEGDEKLFF.

The CDR3 loop is CASSSTGTGELFF. The chain carries TRBV7-3 and TRBJ2-2; TCRdb's assignment of TRBD1 cannot be checked, as there is no DNA. In germline, CDR1 is SGHTA, CDR2 FQGTGA. The CDR3 is 13 residues long.

The chain has TRBV5-6 and TRBJ2-1; TCRdb reports TRBD2, a call that lacks DNA to check it against. The CDR3 runs 15 residues. Looked up from germline, CDR1 is SGHDT and CDR2 is YYEEEE. This CDR3 is CASSRPRGIYNEQFF. The full variable domain, in which reference TRBV5-6 and TRBJ2-1 provide the parts outside the CDR3, is DAGVTQSPTHLIKTRGQQVTLRCSPKSGHDTVSWYQQALGQGPQFIFQYYEEEERQRGNFPDRFSGHQFPNYSSELNVNALLLGDSALYLCASSRPRGIYNEQFFGPGTRLTVL.

J is TRBJ2-3 and V is TRBV4-1; without DNA, the TCRdb call of TRBD2 cannot be checked. This CDR3 contains 15 residues. In germline, CDR1 is MGHRA, CDR2 YSYEKL. The CDR3 protein is CASSLRTSDTDTQYF.

This chain connects TRBV6-2 or TRBV6-3 to TRBJ2-7. This CDR3 has 13 residues. The germline CDR1 and CDR2 sequences are MNHEY and SVGEGT. This CDR3 is CASSYSTAFEQYF.

The chain combines TRBV5-6 with TRBJ2-7; the D call of TRBD2 rests on TCRdb alone, since no DNA is present to check it. Germline CDR1 and CDR2: SGHDT and YYEEEE. The CDR3 has 15 amino acids. The CDR3: CASSPAPGPDYEQYF.

The chain carries TRBV28 and TRBJ1-1; as DNA is missing, the TRBD1 call by TCRdb cannot be tested. Germline CDR1 MDHEN, CDR2 SYDVKM. This CDR3 is built from 16 residues. CDR3 amino acids: CASSEYNGDRYTEAFF.

This sequence joins TRBV29-1 and TRBJ2-1; the TRBD1 assignment by TCRdb is unverifiable without DNA. CDR1 and CDR2 from the germline V gene are SQVTM and ANQGSEA. The CDR3 length is 14 residues. CDR3 sequence reads: CSVTAGGDYNEQFF.

V and J are TRBV2 and TRBJ2-7. Germline V gene lookup returns CDR1 SNHLY and CDR2 FYNNEI. The CDR3 totals 14 residues. CDR3 loop: CASSEVGGSYEQYF.

This clonotype counts as medium-sized by frequency. The chain couples TRBV5-1 to TRBJ1-3; the D call of TRBD1 rests on TCRdb alone, since no DNA is present to check it. Germline loops: CDR1 SGHRS, CDR2 YFSETQ. The CDR3 contains 17 residues. CDR3 region: CASSVRTGPSSGNTIYF.

V gene TRBV12-3 or TRBV12-4 combines with J gene TRBJ1-4. The CDR3 is 14 residues long. The CDR3 here is CASSLAISNEKLFF.

This sequence joins TRBV30 and TRBJ2-2. CDR1 is GTSNPN, CDR2 SVGIG, per germline (reference sequence). This CDR3 is built from 13 residues. The CDR3 reads CAWSGGNTGELFF.

The chain links TRBV9 to TRBJ2-7; lacking DNA, the TRBD1 call made by TCRdb goes unchecked. The CDR3 is 15 amino acids. The germline V gene has CDR1 SGDLS and CDR2 YYNGEE. The CDR3: CASSVVPSGIYEQYF.

Here the CDR3 reads CASSPMRGYEQYF. V is TRBV27 and J is TRBJ2-7; checking the TCRdb D call of TRBD1 is not possible without DNA. Looked up from germline, CDR1 is MNHEY and CDR2 is SMNVEV (reference sequence). CDR3 length: 13 amino acids.

Its frequency marks this clonotype as medium-sized. V and J are TRBV6-1 and TRBJ1-4; TCRdb picks TRBD1, but there is no DNA to check that call. Germline V gene lookup returns CDR1 MNHNS and CDR2 SASEGT. The CDR3 sequence is 12 residues long. CDR3 loop: CASTPSWGELFF.